This is a list of T cell receptor beta chains from one sample in a study of blood T cell repertoires in COVID-19. Sequencing used immunoSEQ multiplex PCR; TCRdb keeps in-frame clones, though not all of them. The profile shows some 220,000 clones, more than 80% of them singletons. The sample taken for sequencing was peripheral blood. The source of these receptors is a woman aged 25 to 39 with COVID-19, enrolled during active disease. The CDR3 runs from the conserved cysteine through the conserved F or W. The order of the fields is V gene, clone size, D gene, J gene, CDR3 DNA, CDR3 protein. D genes are given only for firm matches. Clone size is shown for a subset of rows, as once, few, many or a class of expanded clone.

TRBV7-2,few,TRBD2,TRBJ2-5,TGTGCCAGCAGCTTAGGGCAGCGGGGGATTCAAGAGACCCAGTACTTC,CASSLGQRGIQETQYF
TRBV15,.,.,TRBJ1-4,TGTGCCACCAGCAGAGATTTGTACGGGAGTGGTGAAAAACTGTTTTTT,CATSRDLYGSGEKLFF
TRBV18,.,.,TRBJ2-1,TGTGCCAGCTCACCAGCCGTAGCTAGGGGATTAAATGAGCAGTTCTTC,CASSPAVARGLNEQFF
TRBV19,few,TRBD1,TRBJ1-1,TGTGCCAGTAGGGACAGGGCTTCCGAAGCTTTCTTT,CASRDRASEAFF
TRBV28,.,TRBD1,TRBJ1-4,TGTGCCAGCAGTTTTGGGGGGACAGAAAGAGAAAAACTGTTTTTT,CASSFGGTEREKLFF
TRBV7-2,.,.,TRBJ1-4,TGTGCCAGCAGCTTAGTAAGAGGTGAAAAACTGTTTTTT,CASSLVRGEKLFF
TRBV5-4,.,.,TRBJ1-1,TGTGCCAGCAGCTTAGGGGGGGTGAACACTGAAGCTTTCTTT,CASSLGGVNTEAFF
TRBV9,.,TRBD1,TRBJ1-6,TGTGCCAGCAGCGGCCGGGACAGGGGGCTTGGTTCACCCCTCCACTTT,CASSGRDRGLGSPLHF
TRBV2,once,.,TRBJ2-7,TGTGCCAGCAGTGTCGGCTCCTACGAGCAGTACTTC,CASSVGSYEQYF
TRBV7-6,.,.,TRBJ2-2,TGTGCCAGCAGCCGTGGGTACAGAAATTATCCGAACACCGGGGAGCTGTTTTTT,CASSRGYRNYPNTGELFF
TRBV5-1,.,.,TRBJ2-3,TGCGCCAGCAGCTTTGGCGGAGGTGCAGATACGCAGTATTTT,CASSFGGGADTQYF
TRBV9,.,.,TRBJ1-4,TGTGCCTCATCAGGGTTAACTAATGAAAAACTGTTTTTT,CASSGLTNEKLFF
TRBV11-2,.,TRBD2,TRBJ2-7,TGTGCCAGCAGCCTCGGGCTAGCGGGTTACGAGCAGTACTTC,CASSLGLAGYEQYF
TRBV30,.,.,TRBJ1-6,TGTGCCTGGGGAGAGGGGCGCTCACCCCTCCACTTT,CAWGEGRSPLHF
TRBV7-2,.,TRBD2,TRBJ2-7,TGTGCCAGCAGCGAAAGGCTAGGGACTAGCGGGGCCTACGAGCAGTACTTC,CASSERLGTSGAYEQYF
TRBV7-2,.,.,TRBJ1-4,TGTGCCAGCAGCCGACAACTTAATGAAAAACTGTTTTTT,CASSRQLNEKLFF
TRBV11-1,.,.,TRBJ2-7,TGTGCCAGCAGCTTAGAGTCGGCTAGCTCCTACGAGCAGTACTTC,CASSLESASSYEQYF
TRBV4-3,.,.,TRBJ1-1,TGCGCCAGCAGCCACGCTAACAGGGAAGCCGTGAACACTGAAGCTTTCTTT,CASSHANREAVNTEAFF
TRBV30,.,TRBD1,TRBJ1-3,TGTGCCTGGAGCGGCGGGACAGTGAGCTCTGGAAACACCATATATTTT,CAWSGGTVSSGNTIYF
TRBV27,.,.,TRBJ1-5,TGTGCCAGCAGTTTATCGCAGGGTGTCAGACCCCAGCATTTT,CASSLSQGVRPQHF
TRBV7-2,.,.,TRBJ2-3,TGTGCCAGCAGCTCGAGAGATACGCAGTATTTT,CASSSRDTQYF
TRBV19,.,.,TRBJ2-3,TGTGCCAGTAGTCCCATCCTAGCAGATACGCAGTATTTT,CASSPILADTQYF
TRBV5-1,.,.,TRBJ2-3,TGCGCCCGCAGCTTAGGGGGGGGGACAGATACGCAGTATTTT,CARSLGGGTDTQYF
TRBV5-1,.,.,TRBJ2-1,TGCGCCAGCAGCTTGAGTGGTCTAGGGAGCTCCTACAATGAGCAGTTCTTC,CASSLSGLGSSYNEQFF
TRBV6-4,few,.,TRBJ2-5,TGTGCCAGTCGGACAGACAAAGAGACCCAGTACTTC,CASRTDKETQYF
TRBV11-2,.,.,TRBJ2-7,TGTGCCAGCAGCTTACAACTAGCATCCGACGAGCAGTACTTC,CASSLQLASDEQYF
TRBV19,.,.,TRBJ2-1,TGTGCCAGTAGTATGAGCTCCTACAATGAGCAGTTCTTC,CASSMSSYNEQFF
TRBV20-1,.,.,TRBJ2-7,TGCAGTGCAAGACAGGCCCACGAGCAGTACTTC,CSARQAHEQYF
TRBV29-1,.,.,TRBJ1-4,TGCAGCGTTGAACAACGGGCAGGGGCTGAAAAACTGTTTTTT,CSVEQRAGAEKLFF
TRBV7-9,.,.,TRBJ2-7,TGTGCCAGCAGCCGCACGATGACAGGCTACGAGCAGTACTTC,CASSRTMTGYEQYF
TRBV24-1,.,TRBD1,TRBJ2-3,TGTGCCACCAGTGATCCCCGGGACAGTAGCACAGATACGCAGTATTTT,CATSDPRDSSTDTQYF
TRBV30,.,TRBD1,TRBJ1-1,TGTGCCGGGGACAGGACGAACACTGAAGCTTTCTTT,CAGDRTNTEAFF
TRBV7-8,.,TRBD2,TRBJ2-7,TGTGCCAGCAGCTTAGATTCGGCGGGGGGGCCTAACGAGCAGTACTTC,CASSLDSAGGPNEQYF
TRBV28,.,.,TRBJ1-2,TGTGCCACCCGCAGGCCCCCTTCCTATGGCTACACCTTC,CATRRPPSYGYTF
TRBV2,once,.,TRBJ2-5,TGTGCCAGCAGTACGGAGACGGAGACCCAGTACTTC,CASSTETETQYF
TRBV7-2,.,.,TRBJ2-1,TGTGCCAGCAGCTTAGTGGCGGACACCAATGAGCAGTTCTTC,CASSLVADTNEQFF
TRBV3-1/TRBV3-2,.,.,TRBJ1-1,TGTGCCAGCAGCCTCAGAGGGACTGAAGCTTTCTTT,CASSLRGTEAFF
TRBV7-9,few,.,TRBJ1-1,TGTGCCAGCAGCTCATTGAGGGCTGAAGCTTTCTTT,CASSSLRAEAFF
TRBV2,.,.,TRBJ1-2,TGTGCCAGCAGTTCGGAGGGCAGCTATGGCTACACCTTC,CASSSEGSYGYTF
TRBV6-4,.,.,TRBJ1-4,TGTGCCAGCAGTGTCCAGACTAATGAAAAACTGTTTTTT,CASSVQTNEKLFF
TRBV6-2/TRBV6-3,few,.,TRBJ1-1,TGTGCCAGCAGTTACTACAACAGGGACACTGAAGCTTTCTTT,CASSYYNRDTEAFF
TRBV6-2/TRBV6-3,.,.,TRBJ2-7,TGTGCCAGCAGTTACGTAGGAGGAAGGTACGAGCAGTACTTC,CASSYVGGRYEQYF
TRBV4-1,.,.,TRBJ2-3,TGCGCCAGCAGCCAAGATGGGCGGGGAACGAGCACAGATACGCAGTATTTT,CASSQDGRGTSTDTQYF